Listed below are T cell receptor beta chains from one sample, sequenced in a study of patients and donors after allogeneic stem cell transplantation. From the RT-PCR reads, TCRdb called clonotypes with MiXCR, one entry per CDR3 protein. The data contain about a million distinct CDR3 sequences, approximately 18% of them singletons. The sequencing input was blood, either unsorted or a sorted T cell fraction (not recorded which). These receptors all stem from a human donor who was either an allogeneic HSCT recipient or a stem cell or donor lymphocyte infusion donor (not recorded which). It is not recorded whose cells these are; they may come from a transplant donor. The CDR3 runs from the conserved cysteine through the conserved F or W. A D gene is named only where the DNA matches it firmly. Clone size, where shown, is once, few, many, or a class for clones that have expanded.

J | D | V | size | CDR3 | DNA
TRBJ1-1 | - | TRBV7-2 | few | CASSALILGDTEAFF | TGTGCCAGCAGCGCTCTCATACTAGGGGACACTGAAGCTTTCTTT
TRBJ2-1 | TRBD2 | TRBV5-1 | - | CASSWGGRKDPREQFF | TGCGCCAGCAGCTGGGGCGGGAGAAAGGATCCGCGTGAGCAGTTCTTC
TRBJ1-2 | - | TRBV7-6 | - | CASSPALDLYGYTF | TGTGCCAGCAGCCCTGCCTTGGACCTCTATGGCTACACCTTC
TRBJ2-1 | - | TRBV3-1 | few | CASSHSSGTEQFF | TGTGCCAGCAGCCACTCCTCCGGGACCGAGCAGTTCTTC
TRBJ2-7 | - | TRBV27 | - | CASSIAPGPPTYEQYF | TGTGCCAGCAGTATTGCTCCCGGCCCGCCGACCTACGAGCAGTACTTC
TRBJ1-5 | TRBD1 | TRBV6-2/TRBV6-3 | few | CASSVTTGGMLRTQHF | TGTGCCAGCAGTGTTACGACAGGGGGGATGCTTAGGACCCAGCATTTT
TRBJ1-4 | - | TRBV14 | - | CASSQGQIRVEKLFF | TGTGCCAGCAGCCAAGGACAGATTCGGGTTGAAAAACTGTTTTTT
TRBJ1-2 | - | TRBV9 | many | CASSVGQGNYGYTF | TGTGCCAGCAGCGTAGGGCAGGGGAACTATGGCTACACCTTC
TRBJ2-1 | TRBD2 | TRBV5-1 | - | CASSLLGSGLARHNEQFF | TGCGCCAGCAGCTTGTTGGGATCAGGACTAGCGAGACACAATGAGCAGTTCTTC
TRBJ2-2 | TRBD1 | TRBV10-3 | - | CAITSRQGRAGELFF | TGTGCCATCACGTCTCGACAGGGTCGGGCCGGGGAGCTGTTTTTT
TRBJ2-5 | TRBD2 | TRBV10-2 | few | CASRRSSGGEETQYF | TGCGCCAGCAGGAGATCTAGCGGGGGAGAAGAGACCCAGTACTTC
TRBJ2-3 | - | TRBV6-5 | - | CASSYSGGAGDTQYF | TGTGCCAGCAGTTACTCTGGGGGGGCGGGAGATACGCAGTATTTT
TRBJ1-2 | TRBD1 | TRBV11-2 | few | CASSWIAPGTGIVYGYTF | TGTGCCAGCAGCTGGATAGCACCCGGGACAGGGATTGTATATGGCTACACCTTC
TRBJ2-7 | TRBD2 | TRBV7-9 | few | CASSSSSGRSSYEQYF | TGTGCCAGCAGCTCCTCTAGCGGGAGGAGCTCCTACGAGCAGTACTTC
TRBJ1-1 | - | TRBV20-1 | few | CSAGDTGVRTEAFF | TGCAGTGCTGGGGACACGGGGGTCCGGACTGAAGCTTTCTTT
TRBJ1-1 | TRBD1 | TRBV20-1 | - | CSAWTGGNTEAFF | TGCAGTGCTTGGACAGGGGGGAACACTGAAGCTTTCTTT
TRBJ1-1 | - | TRBV5-1 | - | CASSLGKVSGVNTEAFF | TGCGCCAGCAGCTTGGGGAAAGTGTCGGGGGTGAACACTGAAGCTTTCTTT
TRBJ1-2 | - | TRBV4-1 | few | CASSQDLVTLGGYTF | TGCGCCAGCAGCCAAGATCTTGTGACCTTGGGGGGCTACACCTTC
TRBJ2-2 | TRBD1 | TRBV5-1 | few | CASSSPGQIPGELFF | TGCGCCAGCAGCTCCCCGGGACAGATACCTGGGGAGCTGTTTTTT
TRBJ1-2 | - | TRBV12-3/TRBV12-4 | - | CAIEGSVPLNYGYTF | TGTGCCATCGAAGGATCGGTCCCTCTCAACTATGGCTACACCTTC
TRBJ1-1 | - | TRBV9 | - | CASSTGDANTEAFF | TGTGCCAGCAGCACCGGGGATGCGAACACTGAAGCTTTCTTT
TRBJ1-1 | - | TRBV24-1 | - | CATREGGGMNTEAFF | TGTGCCACCAGGGAGGGTGGGGGCATGAACACTGAAGCTTTCTTT